The source of this T cell receptor (beta chain) is a study of shared clonotypes between healthy human individuals. Study-wide background: CD4 naive and CD4 memory each took three plates per donor, while CD8 naive took two and CD8 memory one. Study-wide results and limits: Read depth was anticipated to influence clonotype sharing among donors.

Authors' data handling: Junction-only sequences produced by ImmunoSEQ had no quality scores, so filtering differed. This table comes from immunoSEQ multiplex PCR, and its TCRdb copy is limited to in-frame clones, with some not included. That table is the source of V, J and clone size, and D and trimming were worked out from the DNA. This table holds over 950,000 clones, about 80% found once. The donors, all of them Caucasian adults, lived in Nashville, Tennessee. Trimming stripped 0 bases from V and 6 bases from J, with 6 bases between. CDR1 is SGHDN, CDR2 FVKESK, per germline. CDR3 size: 13 residues. Note on this clone: Antigen: not known.

J is TRBJ1-5 and V is TRBV14; no reliable D call. The sequencing input was memory CD4+ T cells from PBMCs. Subset of the sample: CD45RA-negative fraction. The receptor comes from a man aged 18 to 30 in good health. Some clones in this sample may be carry-over from other donors' samples. CDR3 loop: CASSQDLGQPQHF. The CDR3 nucleotides are TGTGCCAGCAGCCAAGATCTCGGTCAGCCCCAGCATTTT.